The clone carrying this TCR beta chain was seen only a few times. As to time point: patch test 1, 2 weeks after DPC sensitization. Treatment reported: therapeutic diphenylcyclopropenone sensitization with weekly scalp DPC. This specimen comes from a study of human T cells and chemical hapten exposure. For the study at large: Women made up most patients, who had alopecia areata, totalis or universalis.

This CDR3 contains 13 residues. Germline V gene sequence: CDR1 SQVTM, CDR2 ANQGSEA. V dropped 4 bases and J dropped 4 bases, with 13 bases sitting between them. MiXCR was run by TCRdb on the RACE reads, yielding one entry per CDR3 protein. This repertoire shows 370,000 or so distinct CDR3 sequences, about 4.4% found once; its top ten account for over 2%. The chain links TRBV29-1 to TRBJ1-2; maybe TRBD1 (5 bases). Sequencing used whole blood, obtained in connection with sensitization to the hapten diphenylcyclopropenone (DPC). This clonotype originated in a woman in her forties or fifties with alopecia areata. Some clones in this sample may be carry-over from other donors' samples. CDR3 region: CSVAQGVGYGYTF. In DNA form, the CDR3 reads TGCAGCGTTGCTCAGGGCGTCGGCTATGGCTACACCTTC.